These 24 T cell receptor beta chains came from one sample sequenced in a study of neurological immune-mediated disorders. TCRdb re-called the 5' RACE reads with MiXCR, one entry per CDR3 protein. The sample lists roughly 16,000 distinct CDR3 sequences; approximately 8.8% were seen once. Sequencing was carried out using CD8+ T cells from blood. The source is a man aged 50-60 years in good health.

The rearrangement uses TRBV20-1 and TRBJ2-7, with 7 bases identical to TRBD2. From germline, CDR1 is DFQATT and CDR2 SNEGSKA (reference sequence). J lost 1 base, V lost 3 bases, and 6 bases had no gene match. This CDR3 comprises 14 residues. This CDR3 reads CSASGLADSYEQYF. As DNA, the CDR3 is TGCAGTGCTAGTGGGCTAGCGGATTCCTACGAGCAGTACTTC.

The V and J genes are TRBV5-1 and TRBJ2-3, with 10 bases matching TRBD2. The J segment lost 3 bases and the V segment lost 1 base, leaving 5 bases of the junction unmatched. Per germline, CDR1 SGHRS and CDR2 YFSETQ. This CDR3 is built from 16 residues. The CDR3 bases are TGCGCCAGCAGCTTGACTAGCGGGACCGTAACAGATACGCAGTATTTT. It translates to CASSLTSGTVTDTQYF.

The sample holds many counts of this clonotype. For the CDR3, the DNA is TGTGCCAGCAGTTTGGGAGCGGCGGGCACCTACGAGCAGTACTTC. Translated: CASSLGAAGTYEQYF. This chain connects TRBV27 to TRBJ2-7; D perhaps matches TRBD2 (5 bases). The CDR3 has 15 amino acids. Germline lookup yields CDR1 MNHEY and CDR2 SMNVEV (reference sequence). V shed 3 bases and J shed 2 bases, with 14 bases lying between them.

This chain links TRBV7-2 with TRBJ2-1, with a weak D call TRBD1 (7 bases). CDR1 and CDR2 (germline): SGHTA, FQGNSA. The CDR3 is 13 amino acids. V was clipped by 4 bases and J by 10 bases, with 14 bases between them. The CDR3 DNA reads TGTGCCAGCAGCTCGGTTTCAGGGGGGGAGCAGTTCTTC. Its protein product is CASSSVSGGEQFF.

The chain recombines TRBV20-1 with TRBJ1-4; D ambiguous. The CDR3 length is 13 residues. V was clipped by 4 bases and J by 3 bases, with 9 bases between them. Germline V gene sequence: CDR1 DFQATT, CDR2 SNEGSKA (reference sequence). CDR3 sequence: CSAKSAPNEKLFF. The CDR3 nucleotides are TGCAGTGCTAAGTCCGCCCCTAATGAAAAACTGTTTTTT.

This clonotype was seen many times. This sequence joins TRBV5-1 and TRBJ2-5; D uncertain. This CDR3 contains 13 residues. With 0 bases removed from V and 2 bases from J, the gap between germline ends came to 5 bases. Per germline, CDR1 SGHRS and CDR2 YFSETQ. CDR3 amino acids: CASSLELQETQYF. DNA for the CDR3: TGCGCCAGCAGCTTGGAGTTACAAGAGACCCAGTACTTC.

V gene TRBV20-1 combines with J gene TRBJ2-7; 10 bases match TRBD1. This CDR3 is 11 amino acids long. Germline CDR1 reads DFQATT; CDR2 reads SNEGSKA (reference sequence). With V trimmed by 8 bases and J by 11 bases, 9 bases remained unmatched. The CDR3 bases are TGCAGTCTAGGGACAGGGGCCTCTGAGTACTTC. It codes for CSLGTGASEYF.

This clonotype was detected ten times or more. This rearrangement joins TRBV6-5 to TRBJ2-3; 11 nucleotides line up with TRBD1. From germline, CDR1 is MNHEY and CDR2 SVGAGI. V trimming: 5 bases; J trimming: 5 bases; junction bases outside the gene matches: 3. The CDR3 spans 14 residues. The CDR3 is CASSQDRGRDTQYF. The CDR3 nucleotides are TGTGCCAGCAGTCAGGACAGGGGGCGAGATACGCAGTATTTT.

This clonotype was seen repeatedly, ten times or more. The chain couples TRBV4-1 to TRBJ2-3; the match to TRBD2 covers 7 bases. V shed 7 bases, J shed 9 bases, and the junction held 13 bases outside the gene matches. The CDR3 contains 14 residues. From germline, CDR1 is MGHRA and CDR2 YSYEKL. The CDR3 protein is CASNLGTTERTQYF. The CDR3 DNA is TGCGCCAGCAACCTGGGGACTACGGAGCGGACGCAGTATTTT.

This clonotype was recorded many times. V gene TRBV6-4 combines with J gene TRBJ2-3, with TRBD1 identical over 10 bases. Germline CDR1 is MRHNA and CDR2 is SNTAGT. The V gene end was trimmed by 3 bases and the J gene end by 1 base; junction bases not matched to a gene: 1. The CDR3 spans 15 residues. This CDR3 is CASSEGTGGTDTQYF. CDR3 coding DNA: TGTGCCAGCAGTGAAGGGACAGGGGGCACAGATACGCAGTATTTT.

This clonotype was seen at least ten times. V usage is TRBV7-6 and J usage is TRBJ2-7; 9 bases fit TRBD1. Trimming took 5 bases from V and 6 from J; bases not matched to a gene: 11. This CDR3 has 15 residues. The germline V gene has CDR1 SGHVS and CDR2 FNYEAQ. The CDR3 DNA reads TGTGCCAGCAGCCCAGGCGGGACAGGGAATCGCGAGCAGTACTTC. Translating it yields CASSPGGTGNREQYF.

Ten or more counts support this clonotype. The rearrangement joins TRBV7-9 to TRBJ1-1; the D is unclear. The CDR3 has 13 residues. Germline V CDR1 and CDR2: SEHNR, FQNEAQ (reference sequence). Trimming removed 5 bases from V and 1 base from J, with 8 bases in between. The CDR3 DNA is TGTGCCAGCAGCCATGAGGGGAACACTGAAGCTTTCTTT. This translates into CASSHEGNTEAFF.

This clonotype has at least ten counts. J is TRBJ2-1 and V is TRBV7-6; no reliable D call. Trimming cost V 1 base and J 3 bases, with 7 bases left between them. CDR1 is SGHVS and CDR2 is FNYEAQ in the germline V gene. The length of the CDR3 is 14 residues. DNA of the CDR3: TGTGCCAGCAGCTTAGATGGCTACTACAATGAGCAGTTCTTC. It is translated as CASSLDGYYNEQFF.

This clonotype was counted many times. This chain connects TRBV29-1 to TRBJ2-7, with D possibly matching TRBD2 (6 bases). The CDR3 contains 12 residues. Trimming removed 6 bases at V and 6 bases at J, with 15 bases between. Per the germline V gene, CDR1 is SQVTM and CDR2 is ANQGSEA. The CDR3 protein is CSVQSAEGEQYF. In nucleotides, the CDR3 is TGCAGCGTACAGTCGGCGGAGGGCGAGCAGTACTTC.

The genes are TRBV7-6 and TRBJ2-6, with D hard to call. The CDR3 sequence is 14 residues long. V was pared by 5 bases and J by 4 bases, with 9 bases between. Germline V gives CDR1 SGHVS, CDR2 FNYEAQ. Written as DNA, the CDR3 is TGTGCCAGCAGCCCCGCCGGCGGGGCCAACGTCCTGACTTTC. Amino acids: CASSPAGGANVLTF.

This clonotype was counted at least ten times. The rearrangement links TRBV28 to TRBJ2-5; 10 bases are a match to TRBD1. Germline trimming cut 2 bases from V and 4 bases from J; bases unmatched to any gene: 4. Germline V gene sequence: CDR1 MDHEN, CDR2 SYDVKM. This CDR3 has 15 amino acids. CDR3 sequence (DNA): TGTGCCAGCAGTTTAGTGGGACAGGGGAGAGAGACCCAGTACTTC. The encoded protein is CASSLVGQGRETQYF.

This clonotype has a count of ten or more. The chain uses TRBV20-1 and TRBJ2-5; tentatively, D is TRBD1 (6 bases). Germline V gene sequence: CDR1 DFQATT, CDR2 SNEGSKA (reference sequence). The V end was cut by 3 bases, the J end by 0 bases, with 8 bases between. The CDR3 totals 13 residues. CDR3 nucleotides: TGCAGTGCTAGTCGGGACAACCAAGAGACCCAGTACTTC. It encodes CSASRDNQETQYF.

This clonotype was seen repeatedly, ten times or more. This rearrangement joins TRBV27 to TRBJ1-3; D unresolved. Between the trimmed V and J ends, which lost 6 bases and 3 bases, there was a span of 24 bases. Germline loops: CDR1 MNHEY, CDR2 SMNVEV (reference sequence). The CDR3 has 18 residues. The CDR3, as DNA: TGTGCCAGCAGGGAGACTGGTGGGTTGTTTCGTGGTGGAAACACCATATATTTT. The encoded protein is CASRETGGLFRGGNTIYF.

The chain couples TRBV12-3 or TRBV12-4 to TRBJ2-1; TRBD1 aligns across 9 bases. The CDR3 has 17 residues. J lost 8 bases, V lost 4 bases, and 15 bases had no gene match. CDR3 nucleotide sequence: TGTGCCAGCAGTTACGGACCGGGACAGGGAATTGTGGATGAGCAGTTCTTC. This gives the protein CASSYGPGQGIVDEQFF.

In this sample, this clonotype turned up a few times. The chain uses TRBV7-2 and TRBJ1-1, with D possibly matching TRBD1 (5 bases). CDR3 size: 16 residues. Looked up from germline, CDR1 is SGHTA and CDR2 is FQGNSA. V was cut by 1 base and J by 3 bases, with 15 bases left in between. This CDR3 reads CASSLDGTASDTEAFF. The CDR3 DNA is TGTGCCAGCAGCTTAGACGGGACGGCCTCTGACACTGAAGCTTTCTTT.

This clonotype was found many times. CDR3 loop: CASRGQGGEQYF. The CDR3 nucleotides are TGTGCCAGCAGGGGACAGGGGGGCGAGCAGTACTTC. This sequence joins TRBV27 and TRBJ2-7; 11 nucleotides align to TRBD1. V shed 6 bases, J shed 6 bases, and the junction held 1 base outside the gene matches. The CDR3 is 12 amino acids. From germline, CDR1 is MNHEY and CDR2 SMNVEV (reference sequence).

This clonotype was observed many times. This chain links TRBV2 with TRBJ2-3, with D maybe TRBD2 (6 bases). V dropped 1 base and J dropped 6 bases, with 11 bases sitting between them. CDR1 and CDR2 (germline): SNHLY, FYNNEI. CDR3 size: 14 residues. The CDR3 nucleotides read TGTGCCAGCAGTGAAGGTCCGGAGGGTGATACGCAGTATTTT. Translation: CASSEGPEGDTQYF. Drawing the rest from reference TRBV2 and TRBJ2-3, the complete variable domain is EPEVTQTPSHQVTQMGQEVILRCVPISNHLYFYWYRQILGQKVEFLVSFYNNEISEKSEIFDDQFSVERPDGSNFTLKIRSTKLEDSAMYFCASSEGPEGDTQYFGPGTRLTVL.

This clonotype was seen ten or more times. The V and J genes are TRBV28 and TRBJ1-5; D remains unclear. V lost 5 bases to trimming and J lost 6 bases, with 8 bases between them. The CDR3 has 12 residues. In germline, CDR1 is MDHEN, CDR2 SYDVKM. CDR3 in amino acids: CASSELGQPQHF. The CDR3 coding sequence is TGTGCCAGCAGTGAATTGGGTCAGCCCCAGCATTTT. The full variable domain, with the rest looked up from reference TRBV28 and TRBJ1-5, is DVKVTQSSRYLVKRTGEKVFLECVQDMDHENMFWYRQDPGLGLRLIYFSYDVKMKEKGDIPEGYSVSREKKERFSLILESASTNQTSMYLCASSELGQPQHFGDGTRLSIL.

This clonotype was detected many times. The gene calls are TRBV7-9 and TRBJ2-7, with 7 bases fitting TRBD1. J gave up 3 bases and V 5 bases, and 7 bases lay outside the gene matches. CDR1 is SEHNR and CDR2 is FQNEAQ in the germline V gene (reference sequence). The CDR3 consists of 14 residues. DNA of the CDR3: TGTGCCAGCAGCGAAGACAGGGAACACTACGAGCAGTACTTC. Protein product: CASSEDREHYEQYF.